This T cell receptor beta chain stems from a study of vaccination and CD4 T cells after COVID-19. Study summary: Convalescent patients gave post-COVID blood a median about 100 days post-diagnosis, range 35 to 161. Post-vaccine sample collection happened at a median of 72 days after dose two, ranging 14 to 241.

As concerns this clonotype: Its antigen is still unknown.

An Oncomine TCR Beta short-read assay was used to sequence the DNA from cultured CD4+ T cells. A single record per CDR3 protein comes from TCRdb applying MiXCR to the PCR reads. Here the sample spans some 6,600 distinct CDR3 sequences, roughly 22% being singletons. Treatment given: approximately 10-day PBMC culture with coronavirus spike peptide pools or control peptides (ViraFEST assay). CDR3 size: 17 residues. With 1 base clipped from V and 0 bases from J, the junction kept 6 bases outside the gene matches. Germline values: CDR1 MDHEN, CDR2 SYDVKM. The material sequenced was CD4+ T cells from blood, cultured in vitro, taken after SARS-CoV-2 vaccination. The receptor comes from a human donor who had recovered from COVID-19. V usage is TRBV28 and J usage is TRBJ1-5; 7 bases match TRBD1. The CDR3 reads CASSLSGTAYSNQPQHF. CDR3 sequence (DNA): TGTGCCAGCAGTTTATCCGGGACAGCTTATAGCAATCAGCCCCAGCATTTT.